One and the same sample provided the 8 T cell receptor beta chains below, sequenced in a study of CD8 T cells in Susac syndrome. Reverse transcription used roughly 0.45 to 1 ug RNA and random hexamers. TCRdb analysed the immunoSEQ multiplex PCR reads with MiXCR anew, one entry per CDR3 protein. The sample yields about 200,000 distinct CDR3 sequences, 80% to 95% seen once. Material for sequencing was CD8+ T cells from PBMCs. The receptors here all came from a human donor with multiple sclerosis.

The V and J genes are TRBV27 and TRBJ2-4; possible D gene TRBD1, 6 bases. The germline V gene encodes CDR1 MNHEY and CDR2 SMNVEV (reference sequence). This CDR3 comprises 13 residues. V dropped 6 bases and J dropped 11 bases, with 17 bases sitting between them. The DNA of the CDR3 is TGTGCCAGCAGAGGGACATCAATCCCCGTTCAGTACTTC. Its translation: CASRGTSIPVQYF.

The gene calls are TRBV11-3 and TRBJ2-1, with D unclear. From germline, CDR1 is SGHNT and CDR2 YENEEA. Trimming stripped 1 base from V and 8 bases from J, with 9 bases between. This CDR3 spans 13 amino acids. The CDR3 region is CASSLGSRDEQFF. DNA of the CDR3: TGTGCCAGCAGCTTAGGGTCCCGGGATGAGCAGTTCTTC.

The chain uses TRBV13 and TRBJ1-4, with TRBD1 as a possible D gene (5 bases). This CDR3 contains 16 residues. Between the trimmed V and J ends, which lost 5 bases and 8 bases, there was a span of 21 bases. Germline-derived CDR1 and CDR2 are PRHDT and FYEKMQ (reference sequence). CDR3 nucleotides: TGTGCCAGCAGCCCGAGGGACGCGCAACCGGCAGAAAAACTGTTTTTT. Residues: CASSPRDAQPAEKLFF. The whole variable domain, remainder taken from reference TRBV13 and TRBJ1-4, is AAGVIQSPRHLIKEKRETATLKCYPIPRHDTVYWYQQGPGQDPQFLISFYEKMQSDKGSIPDRFSAQQFSDYHSELNMSSLELGDSALYFCASSPRDAQPAEKLFFGSGTQLSVL.

The chain links TRBV5-6 to TRBJ2-3; D is perhaps TRBD2 (6 bases). The CDR3 length is 13 residues. Trimming stripped 3 bases from V and 2 bases from J, with 7 bases between. Looked up from germline, CDR1 is SGHDT and CDR2 is YYEEEE. As DNA, the CDR3 is TGTGCCAGCAGCTGGGGGGTCACAGATACGCAGTATTTT. Its translation is CASSWGVTDTQYF. The full variable domain, completed using reference TRBV5-6 and TRBJ2-3, is DAGVTQSPTHLIKTRGQQVTLRCSPKSGHDTVSWYQQALGQGPQFIFQYYEEEERQRGNFPDRFSGHQFPNYSSELNVNALLLGDSALYLCASSWGVTDTQYFGPGTRLTVL.

The rearrangement joins TRBV29-1 to TRBJ1-1; 7 bases fit TRBD1. The germline CDR1 and CDR2 sequences are SQVTM and ANQGSEA. J gave up 4 bases and V 7 bases, and 12 bases lay outside the gene matches. This CDR3 contains 14 residues. CDR3 in DNA: TGCAGCGCTTTCCCGACAGGGTCCGGCACTGAAGCTTTCTTT. Protein sequence: CSAFPTGSGTEAFF. Filled out from reference TRBV29-1 and TRBJ1-1, the complete variable domain reads SAVISQKPSRDICQRGTSLTIQCQVDSQVTMMFWYRQQPGQSLTLIATANQGSEATYESGFVIDKFPISRPNLTFSTLTVSNMSPEDSSIYLCSAFPTGSGTEAFFGQGTRLTVV.

The sample holds a few counts of this clonotype. The rearrangement links TRBV7-6 to TRBJ2-7; no clear D gene. Germline CDR1 SGHVS, CDR2 FNYEAQ. V gave up 3 bases and J gave up 2 bases, with 8 bases separating them. The CDR3 runs to 13 residues. This CDR3 is CASSFGPAYEQYF. In DNA form, the CDR3 reads TGTGCCAGCAGCTTTGGGCCCGCCTACGAGCAGTACTTC.

V and J are TRBV6-5 and TRBJ1-2; 10 positions match TRBD1. This CDR3 contains 15 residues. The V gene's germline CDR1 is MNHEY and CDR2 SVGAGI. The V gene end was trimmed by 6 bases and the J gene end by 3 bases; junction bases not matched to a gene: 7. The CDR3 sequence is CASRLGTGAHYGYTF. CDR3 sequence (DNA): TGTGCCAGCAGACTCGGGACAGGGGCCCACTATGGCTACACCTTC.

The V call is TRBV3-1, the J call TRBJ2-1; tentative D call: TRBD1 (5 bases). V was trimmed by 6 bases and J by 6 bases, leaving 21 bases between them. The CDR3 covers 16 residues. The germline gives CDR1 LGHDT, CDR2 YNNKEL (reference sequence). Here the CDR3 DNA reads TGTGCCAGCAGGGACAACAGCCTCCCCTCGGGCAATGAGCAGTTCTTC. Encoded protein: CASRDNSLPSGNEQFF.